The T cell receptor beta chain described here comes from a study of identical twins. MiXCR, applied by TCRdb to the 5' RACE reads, yields one record per CDR3 protein. The table lists some 190,000 distinct CDR3 sequences, about a sixth of them singletons. These data also formed part of another study, on T cells expressing NK-cell markers. That source notes: It was sorted CD3+CD56+NKG2C+, CD3+CD56+NKG2C- and CD3+CD56-NKG2C+ T cells that supplied the TCR beta repertoires. Six donors carried dominant NKG2C+ clonotypes that made up roughly 1.0-7.0% of their CD8+ T cells. Among several donors, these clonotypes also ranked first in the CD3+CD56-NKG2C+ fraction.

Specimen: CD8+ T cells sorted from blood. The receptor's source is a woman younger than 30 in good health.

CDR3 coding DNA: TGTGCCAGTGGGGACAGGGTTTCCACCGGGGAGCTGTTTTTT. Translated: CASGDRVSTGELFF. The chain couples TRBV19 to TRBJ2-2; TRBD1 agrees at 9 bases. V lost 8 bases to trimming and J lost 4 bases; unmatched junction nucleotides: 5. The CDR3 consists of 14 residues. CDR1 LNHDA and CDR2 SQIVND come from the germline V gene (reference sequence).